This T cell receptor beta chain derives from a study of blood T cell repertoires in COVID-19 (dated by TCRdb to about 2020). A note on the overall study: The collaborator samples originated in the United States, Italy and Spain and spanned the acute and convalescent phases of COVID-19. The dataset comprised deeply sampled blood TCRbeta repertoires from subjects exposed to, actively infected with, or recovered from COVID-19. Samples came from the ongoing ImmuneRACE study (first 160 participants) plus 1,254 subjects from 6 global collaborators. The repertoires were released in a freely available public database intended as a resource for research on the immune response to SARS-CoV-2. Where HLA class I and class II types were available, the types were taken from metadata supplied by the sample provider, not from assay-based typing. The material from the prospective study consisted of cDNA or gDNA derived from T cells, B-cell-depleted T cells, or PBMCs. Nearly every sample came with metadata listing a de-identified subject ID, COVID-19 status, age in years and sex. Results the study describes overall, beyond this receptor: Clinical and demographic metadata were provided uncurated, with the amount varying by source and participant.

To note about this clone: Its antigen is still unknown. Per-nucleotide qualities are absent, and no much larger clonotype sits a single base away.

Relative to germline, V is missing 6 bases and J is missing 6 bases, with 2 bases of the junction outside any gene match. From cysteine to phenylalanine, the CDR3 is 14 amino acids long. The read is trimmed to its CDR3 DNA, 42 bases read in frame from base 1. CDR1 and CDR2 are read off the germline V gene as MDHEN and SYDVKM. Collaborating institutions collected whole blood in K2EDTA tubes following their own protocols. For TCRbeta analysis, collaborator samples were shipped as frozen whole blood, as isolated PBMCs, or as DNA extracted from either sample type. TCRbeta CDR3 regions were amplified from genomic DNA using the immunoSEQ Assay, a bias-controlled multiplex PCR. From the authors' description of their analysis: The number of nucleated cells in each sample was estimated from the amplification of reference gene primers within the assay. To quantify the absolute abundance of each unique TCRbeta CDR3 rearrangement, sequence reads were collapsed and filtered. Productive Simpson clonality was computed per sample as the square root of Simpson's diversity index over productive rearrangements. The table was pulled from immuneACCESS by TCRdb, which kept in-frame rearrangements only. Such tables lose some clones; where checked, under half of the loss comes from unresolved V genes, and the rest has no known cause. That table gives V, J and clone size, and the DNA gave D and trimming. Here the sample has some 200,000 clones; around four fifths occur a single time. The leading ten clones occupy 13% to 15% of the sample.

Recombination linked TRBV28 to TRBJ1-6, with 10 bases aligning to TRBD1. The sequenced sample consisted of peripheral blood. The clonotype originates from a man aged 30-40 years with active or convalescent COVID-19. In nucleotide form, the sequence is TGTGCCAGCAGATGGACAGGGGGTAATTCACCCCTCCACTTT. Translated, it reads CASRWTGGNSPLHF. Full variable domain (CDR3 extended with the reference TRBV28 and TRBJ1-6 proteins): DVKVTQSSRYLVKRTGEKVFLECVQDMDHENMFWYRQDPGLGLRLIYFSYDVKMKEKGDIPEGYSVSREKKERFSLILESASTNQTSMYLCASRWTGGNSPLHFGNGTRLTVT.